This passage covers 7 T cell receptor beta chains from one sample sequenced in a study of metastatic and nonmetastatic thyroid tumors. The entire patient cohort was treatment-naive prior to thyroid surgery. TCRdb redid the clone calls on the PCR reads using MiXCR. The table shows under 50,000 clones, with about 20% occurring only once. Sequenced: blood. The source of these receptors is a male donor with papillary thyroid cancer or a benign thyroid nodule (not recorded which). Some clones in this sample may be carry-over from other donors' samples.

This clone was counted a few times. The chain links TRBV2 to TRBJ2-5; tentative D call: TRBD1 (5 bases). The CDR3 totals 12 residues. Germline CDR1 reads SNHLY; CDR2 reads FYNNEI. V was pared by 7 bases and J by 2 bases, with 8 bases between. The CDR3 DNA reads TGTGCCAGCAAGGCAGGGCAAGAGACCCAGTACTTC. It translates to CASKAGQETQYF.

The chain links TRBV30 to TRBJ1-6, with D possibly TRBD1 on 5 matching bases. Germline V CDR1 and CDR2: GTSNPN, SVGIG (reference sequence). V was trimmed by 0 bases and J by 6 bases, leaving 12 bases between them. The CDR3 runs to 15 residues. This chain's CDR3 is CAWSVLPGLNSPLHF. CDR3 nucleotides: TGTGCCTGGAGTGTTCTGCCAGGGCTTAATTCACCCCTCCACTTT.

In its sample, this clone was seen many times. DNA of the CDR3: TGTGCCAGCAGCGTAGGACAGGGGACTGGCTACACCTTC. Its translation is CASSVGQGTGYTF. The chain combines TRBV7-9 with TRBJ1-2, with TRBD1 matching 9 bases. Germline-derived CDR1 and CDR2 are SEHNR and FQNEAQ (reference sequence). V lost 5 bases, J lost 7 bases, and 5 bases stayed unmatched. The CDR3 runs to 13 residues.

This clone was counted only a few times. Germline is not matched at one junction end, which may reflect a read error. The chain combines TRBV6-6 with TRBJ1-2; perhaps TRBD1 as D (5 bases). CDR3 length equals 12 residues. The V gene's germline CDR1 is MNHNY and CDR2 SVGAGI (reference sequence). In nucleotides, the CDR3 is TGTGCCAGCAATTACACCGGGGGAGGTTACACCTTC. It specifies CASNYTGGGYTF.

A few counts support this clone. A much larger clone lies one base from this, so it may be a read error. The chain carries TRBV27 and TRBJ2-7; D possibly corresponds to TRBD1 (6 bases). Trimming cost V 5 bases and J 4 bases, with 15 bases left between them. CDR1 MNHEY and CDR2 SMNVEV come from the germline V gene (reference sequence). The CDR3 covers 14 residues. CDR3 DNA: TGTGCCAGCAGTCCCCGGTCAGGGGCGTACGAGCAGTACTTC. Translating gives CASSPRSGAYEQYF.

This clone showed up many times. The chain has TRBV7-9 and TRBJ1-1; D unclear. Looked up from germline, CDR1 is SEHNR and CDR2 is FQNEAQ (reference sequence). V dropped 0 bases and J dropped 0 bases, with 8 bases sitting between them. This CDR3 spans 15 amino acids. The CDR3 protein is CASSLAGNLNTEAFF. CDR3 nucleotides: TGTGCCAGCAGCTTAGCCGGTAATCTGAACACTGAAGCTTTCTTT.

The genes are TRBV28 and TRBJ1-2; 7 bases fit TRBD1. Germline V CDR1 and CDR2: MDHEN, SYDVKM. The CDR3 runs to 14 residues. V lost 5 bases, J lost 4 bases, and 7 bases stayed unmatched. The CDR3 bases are TGTGCCAGCAGTCCACGACAGGGAGGCTATGGCTACACCTTC. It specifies CASSPRQGGYGYTF.